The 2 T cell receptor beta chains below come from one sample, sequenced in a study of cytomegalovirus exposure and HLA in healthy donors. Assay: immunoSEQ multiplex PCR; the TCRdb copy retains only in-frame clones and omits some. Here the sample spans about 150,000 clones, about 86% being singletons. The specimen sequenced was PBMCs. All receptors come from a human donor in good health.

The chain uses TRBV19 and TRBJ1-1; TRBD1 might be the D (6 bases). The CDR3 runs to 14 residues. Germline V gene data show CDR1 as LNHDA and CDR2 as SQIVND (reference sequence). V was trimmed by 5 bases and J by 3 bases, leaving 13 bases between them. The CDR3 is CASSPGQRDTEAFF. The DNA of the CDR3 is TGTGCCAGTAGTCCAGGACAGAGAGACACTGAAGCTTTCTTT.

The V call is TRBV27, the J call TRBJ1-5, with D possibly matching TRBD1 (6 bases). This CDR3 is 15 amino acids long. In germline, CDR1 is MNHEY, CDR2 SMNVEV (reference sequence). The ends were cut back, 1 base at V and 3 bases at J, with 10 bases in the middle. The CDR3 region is CASSLWWGPNQPQHF. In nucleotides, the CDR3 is TGTGCCAGCAGTTTATGGTGGGGGCCCAATCAGCCCCAGCATTTT.